The clone carrying this T cell receptor beta chain was counted between two and nine times. The antigen is unknown. The data derive from a study of T-cell memory formation after mild COVID-19. General study results and limits: Clones contracting across day 15 to 85 had a balanced CD4/CD8 profile; later expanding clones leaned CD4+. Clones from the second wave (peaking day 37) had unconfirmed SARS-CoV-2 specificity. The main location of contracting CD4+ clones was CM and EM, and that of contracting CD8+ clones was EMRA.

CDR1 is GTSNPN, CDR2 SVGIG, per germline (reference sequence). Trimming cost V 4 bases and J 2 bases, with 12 bases left between them. The CDR3 covers 13 residues. TCRdb processed the 5' RACE reads anew with MiXCR; each CDR3 protein has one entry. The sample carries 400,000 to 550,000 distinct CDR3 sequences, 25% recorded once. This sequence was found in an adult woman who had mild COVID-19 (a few samples of this study predate the infection). Cell type and time point are not known. This chain links TRBV30 with TRBJ2-7; no clear D gene. The sample comprised PBMCs or a T cell subset sorted from them (not recorded which). In DNA form, the CDR3 reads TGTGCCTGGACCCGAGAGTATACCTACGAGCAGTACTTC. Protein sequence: CAWTREYTYEQYF.